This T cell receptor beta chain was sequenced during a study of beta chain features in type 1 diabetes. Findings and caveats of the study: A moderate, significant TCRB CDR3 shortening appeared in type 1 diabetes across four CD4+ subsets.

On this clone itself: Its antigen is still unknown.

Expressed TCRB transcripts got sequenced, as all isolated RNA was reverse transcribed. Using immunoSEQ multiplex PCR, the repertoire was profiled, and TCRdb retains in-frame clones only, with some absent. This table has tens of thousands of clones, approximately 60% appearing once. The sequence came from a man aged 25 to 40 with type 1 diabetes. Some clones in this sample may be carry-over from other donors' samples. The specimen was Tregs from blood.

CDR3 DNA sequence: TGTGCCAGCAGCCGGACTAGCGGGGGGGTGTCCTACAATGAGCAGTTCTTC. Translating gives CASSRTSGGVSYNEQFF. This chain uses TRBV7-9 with TRBJ2-1; 15 nucleotides match TRBD2. The CDR3 extends over 17 amino acids. The ends lost 5 bases at V and 1 base at J; junction bases unmatched: 3. The germline V gene encodes CDR1 SEHNR and CDR2 FQNEAQ (reference sequence).